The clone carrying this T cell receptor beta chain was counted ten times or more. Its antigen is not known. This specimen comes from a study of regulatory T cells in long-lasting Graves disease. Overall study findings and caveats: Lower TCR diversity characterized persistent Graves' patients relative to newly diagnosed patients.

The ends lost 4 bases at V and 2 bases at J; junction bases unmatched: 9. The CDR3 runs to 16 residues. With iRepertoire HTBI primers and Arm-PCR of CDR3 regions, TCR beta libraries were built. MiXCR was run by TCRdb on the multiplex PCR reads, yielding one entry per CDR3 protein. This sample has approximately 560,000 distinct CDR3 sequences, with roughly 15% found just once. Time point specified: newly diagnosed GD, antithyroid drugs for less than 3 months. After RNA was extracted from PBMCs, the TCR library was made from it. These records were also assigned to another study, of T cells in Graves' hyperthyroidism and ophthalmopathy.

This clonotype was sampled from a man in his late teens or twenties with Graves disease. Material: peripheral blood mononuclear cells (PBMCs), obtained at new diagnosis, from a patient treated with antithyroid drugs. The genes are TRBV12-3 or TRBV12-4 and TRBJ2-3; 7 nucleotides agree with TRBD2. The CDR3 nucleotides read TGTGCCAGCAGTTCCTCCGGGACTATCCTCACAGATACGCAGTATTTT. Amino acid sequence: CASSSSGTILTDTQYF.